A single sample gave rise to the 16 T cell receptor beta chains below, sequenced in a study of control samples from healthy donors and cancer patients. Measured with immunoSEQ multiplex PCR; TCRdb has only the in-frame clones, and not every one. Here the sample spans about 200,000 clones, around 93% being singletons. Source material: blood. Source of these receptors: a man aged 25-45 years in good health.

The chain couples TRBV12-3 or TRBV12-4 to TRBJ1-4; no definite D call. The CDR3 length is 12 residues. V was trimmed by 2 bases and J by 7 bases, leaving 5 bases between them. The CDR3 DNA reads as TGTGCCAGCAGTTTAAACGGTGAAAAACTGTTTTTT. Protein: CASSLNGEKLFF.

The chain carries TRBV6-5 and TRBJ1-1; no clear D. Trimming shortened V by 0 bases and J by 4 bases, and 9 bases separated the two germline ends. Germline V gives CDR1 MNHEY, CDR2 SVGAGI. This CDR3 spans 14 amino acids. The CDR3 protein is CASSYSRQTTEAFF. The CDR3 nucleotides read TGTGCCAGCAGTTACTCGCGTCAGACCACTGAAGCTTTCTTT.

V usage is TRBV5-4 and J usage is TRBJ2-3; 8 bases agree with TRBD2. Germline trimming cut 4 bases from V and 4 bases from J; bases unmatched to any gene: 8. Germline V gives CDR1 SGHNT, CDR2 YYREEE (reference sequence). The CDR3 length is 15 residues. CDR3 loop: CASSRGGPGADTQYF. CDR3 coding DNA: TGTGCCAGCAGCCGCGGGGGGCCGGGAGCAGATACGCAGTATTTT.

V gene TRBV4-2 combines with J gene TRBJ2-6, with 10 bases aligning to TRBD2. Germline assignment: CDR1 LGHNA and CDR2 YNFKEQ. Trimming cost V 0 bases and J 3 bases; bases outside gene matches: 5. This CDR3 has 18 residues. The CDR3 is CASSQDVAGGSGANVLTF. For the CDR3, the DNA is TGTGCCAGCAGCCAAGATGTAGCGGGGGGAAGTGGGGCCAACGTCCTGACTTTC.

The chain combines TRBV9 with TRBJ1-6; perhaps TRBD1 as D (5 bases). This CDR3 region has 15 residues. Trimming removed 3 bases from V and 7 bases from J, with 14 bases in between. In germline, CDR1 is SGDLS, CDR2 YYNGEE. The CDR3 DNA is TGTGCCAGCAGCGCTATAGACAGAAGAAATTCACCCCTCCACTTT. It specifies CASSAIDRRNSPLHF.

The DNA of the CDR3 is TGTGCCAGCAGGGGGACAGGTTCCTCTGGGGCCAACGTCCTGACTTTC. Protein sequence: CASRGTGSSGANVLTF. The chain couples TRBV7-9 to TRBJ2-6, with TRBD1 matching 8 bases. This CDR3 has 16 amino acids. The germline CDR1 and CDR2 sequences are SEHNR and FQNEAQ (reference sequence). The V and J ends lost 6 bases and 0 bases, in that order; junction bases with no gene match: 4.

This chain uses TRBV19 with TRBJ2-7, with a possible D match to TRBD1 (6 bases). Trimming pared 5 bases from V and 3 bases from J, leaving 14 bases between. The CDR3 is 14 amino acids. Per germline, CDR1 LNHDA and CDR2 SQIVND (reference sequence). CDR3 nucleotide sequence: TGTGCCAGTAGTCCCCGGGACAAGTTCTACGAGCAGTACTTC. Amino acid sequence: CASSPRDKFYEQYF.

The V gene is TRBV27, the J gene TRBJ1-5; no definite D call. The germline V gene encodes CDR1 MNHEY and CDR2 SMNVEV (reference sequence). This CDR3 spans 14 amino acids. V gave up 4 bases and J gave up 3 bases, with 10 bases separating them. The CDR3 DNA reads TGTGCCAGCAGTTACTCAGGCATCAATCAGCCCCAGCATTTT. Translated: CASSYSGINQPQHF.

The chain carries TRBV7-9 and TRBJ1-6; D is ambiguous. Trimming pared 1 base from V and 9 bases from J, leaving 13 bases between. CDR3 size: 15 residues. Germline lookup yields CDR1 SEHNR and CDR2 FQNEAQ (reference sequence). The CDR3 DNA is TGTGCCAGCAGCTTAGTAGGAGGGATGGGTTCACCCCTCCACTTT. Protein: CASSLVGGMGSPLHF.

CDR3 sequence: CASSSEAGGNEQYF. CDR3 in DNA: TGTGCCAGCAGCTCAGAAGCTGGGGGTAACGAGCAGTACTTC. The rearrangement uses TRBV27 and TRBJ2-7; D is possibly TRBD1 or TRBD2 (5 bases each). V was trimmed by 6 bases and J by 5 bases, leaving 17 bases between them. The CDR3 is made up of 14 amino acids. Germline V CDR1 and CDR2: MNHEY, SMNVEV (reference sequence).

This rearrangement joins TRBV5-4 to TRBJ1-2; 8 bases align to TRBD1. CDR3 size: 13 residues. J lost 5 bases, V lost 4 bases, and 4 bases had no gene match. Germline V gives CDR1 SGHNT, CDR2 YYREEE (reference sequence). The CDR3: CASSMTGVYGYTF. In DNA, the CDR3 is TGTGCCAGCAGCATGACAGGGGTATATGGCTACACCTTC.

The V gene is TRBV6-5, the J gene TRBJ1-2, with D perhaps matching TRBD1 (5 bases). CDR1 and CDR2 from the germline V gene are MNHEY and SVGAGI. This CDR3 contains 14 residues. The V gene lost 2 bases and the J gene lost 0 bases, with 7 bases spanning the gap. DNA for the CDR3: TGTGCCAGCAGTTACGACAGATCTAACTATGGCTACACCTTC. Translation gives CASSYDRSNYGYTF.

This clone has more than one count but fewer than ten. The J gene is TRBJ1-5, the V gene TRBV24-1, with D possibly matching TRBD1 (6 bases). The CDR3 length is 14 residues. Germline V gives CDR1 KGHDR, CDR2 SFDVKD. V shed 9 bases and J shed 5 bases, with 16 bases lying between them. In nucleotides, the CDR3 is TGTGCCACCCAGAACGGGAGGGGGGATCAGCCCCAGCATTTT. Amino acids: CATQNGRGDQPQHF.

The chain joins TRBV3-1 (or the pseudogene TRBV3-2) to TRBJ2-2; D gene ambiguous. This CDR3 has 14 amino acids. V lost 7 bases, J lost 0 bases, and 9 bases lay in between. Germline lookup yields CDR1 LGHDT and CDR2 YNNKEL (reference sequence). The CDR3, as DNA: TGTGCCAGCACATCATTAGCGAACACCGGGGAGCTGTTTTTT. Amino acids: CASTSLANTGELFF.

This clone showed up just a few times. This rearrangement joins TRBV12-3 or TRBV12-4 to TRBJ1-5; perhaps TRBD1 as D (5 bases). This CDR3 is 12 amino acids long. Trimming left V 5 bases short and J 7 bases short, with 9 bases between. CDR3 sequence reads: CASSVQGQPQHF. As DNA, the CDR3 is TGTGCCAGCAGTGTCCAGGGACAGCCCCAGCATTTT.

The chain links TRBV9 to TRBJ2-1; 7 bases agree with TRBD1. Germline-derived CDR1 and CDR2 are SGDLS and YYNGEE. Unmatched junction bases numbered 4, after V lost 3 bases and J lost 4 bases. The CDR3 loop spans 14 amino acids. The CDR3: CASSGRDRYNEQFF. CDR3 sequence (DNA): TGTGCCAGCAGCGGCCGGGACAGATACAATGAGCAGTTCTTC.